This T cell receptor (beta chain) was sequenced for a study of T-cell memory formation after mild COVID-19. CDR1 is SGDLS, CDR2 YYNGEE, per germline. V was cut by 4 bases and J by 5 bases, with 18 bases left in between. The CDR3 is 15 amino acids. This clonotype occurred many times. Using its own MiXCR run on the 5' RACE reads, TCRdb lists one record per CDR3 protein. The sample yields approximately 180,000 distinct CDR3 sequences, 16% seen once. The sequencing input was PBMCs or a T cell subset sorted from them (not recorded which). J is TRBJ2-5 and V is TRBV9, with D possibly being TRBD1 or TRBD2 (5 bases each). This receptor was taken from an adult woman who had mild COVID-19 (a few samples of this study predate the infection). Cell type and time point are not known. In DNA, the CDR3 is TGTGCCAGCAGCCTCGGGACGGTTACGGGGGAGACCCAGTACTTC. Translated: CASSLGTVTGETQYF.